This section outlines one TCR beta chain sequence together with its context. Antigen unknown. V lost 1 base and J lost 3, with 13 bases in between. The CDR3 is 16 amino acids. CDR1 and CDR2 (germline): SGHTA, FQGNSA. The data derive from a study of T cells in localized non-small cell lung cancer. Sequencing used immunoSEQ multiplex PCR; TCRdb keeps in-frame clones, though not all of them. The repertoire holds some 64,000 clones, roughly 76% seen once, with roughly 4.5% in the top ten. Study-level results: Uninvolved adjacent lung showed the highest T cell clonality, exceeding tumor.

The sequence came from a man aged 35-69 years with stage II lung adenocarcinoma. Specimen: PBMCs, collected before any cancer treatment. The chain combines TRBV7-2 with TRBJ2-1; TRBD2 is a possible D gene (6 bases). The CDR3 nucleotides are TGTGCCAGCAGCTTAGGGCGCGGGACGGTCTACAATGAGCAGTTCTTC. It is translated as CASSLGRGTVYNEQFF.